This TCR beta chain was recovered during a study of blood T cell repertoires in COVID-19. Cohorts were determined from participant-reported clinical history. Cohort 3 donors were reported recovered after two negative PCRs, clearance, or symptom resolution. Trimming took off 5 bases at V and 0 bases at J, with 10 bases between the two ends. Germline assignment: CDR1 MDHEN and CDR2 SYDVKM. The CDR3 loop spans 14 amino acids. As processed by the authors: Counts of nucleated cells, estimated from reference gene primer amplification, were obtained. Using immunoSEQ multiplex PCR, the repertoire was profiled, and TCRdb retains in-frame clones only, with some absent. The DNA gave D and trimming, while V, J and clone size come from that table. The sample contains approximately 170,000 clones, around 80% of which appear only once.

Source material: PBMCs or T cells enriched from blood (not recorded which). V usage is TRBV28 and J usage is TRBJ1-2; D gene uncertain. This receptor was obtained from a woman aged 45-59 years who had recovered from COVID-19. CDR3 nucleotides: TGTGCCAGCAGTGGTAACGGAGCTAACTATGGCTACACCTTC. Amino acid sequence: CASSGNGANYGYTF.